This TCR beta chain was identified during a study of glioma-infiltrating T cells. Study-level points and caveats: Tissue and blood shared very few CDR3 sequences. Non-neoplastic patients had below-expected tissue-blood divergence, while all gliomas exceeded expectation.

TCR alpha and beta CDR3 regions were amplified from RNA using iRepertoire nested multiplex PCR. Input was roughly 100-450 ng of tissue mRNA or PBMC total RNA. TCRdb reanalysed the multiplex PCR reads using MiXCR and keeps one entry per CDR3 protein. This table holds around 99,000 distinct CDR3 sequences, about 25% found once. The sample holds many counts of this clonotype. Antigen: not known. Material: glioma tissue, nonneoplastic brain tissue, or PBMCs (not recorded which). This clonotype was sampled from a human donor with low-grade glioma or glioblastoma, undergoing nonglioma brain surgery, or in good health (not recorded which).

The CDR3 DNA reads as TGTGCCAGCAACGTACAAGGAACGGATTCACCCCTCCACTTT. It encodes CASNVQGTDSPLHF. The chain couples TRBV2 to TRBJ1-6, with D hard to call. The CDR3 runs to 14 residues. V was pared by 7 bases and J by 8 bases, with 15 bases between. The germline CDR1 and CDR2 sequences are SNHLY and FYNNEI.